This T cell receptor (beta chain) is drawn from a study of cytomegalovirus exposure and HLA in healthy donors. Study outcomes and limitations: It was likely that a cluster of highly shared sequence variants was a sequencing artifact. In a later analysis, TCR beta V- and J-gene trimming showed a link to a missense DCLRE1C variant. Sequencing depth roughly uniform across donors was assumed in presence/absence analyses.

The CDR3 extends over 12 amino acids. The V gene's germline CDR1 is SQVTM and CDR2 ANQGSEA. J gave up 5 bases and V 8 bases, and 8 bases lay outside the gene matches. Of note for this clone: Its antigen is unidentified.

PCR used 60 Vbeta primers and 13 Jbeta primers. Only in-frame clones appear in the TCRdb table, and some are missing; sequencing was by immunoSEQ multiplex PCR. The repertoire consists of about 160,000 clones, with over 80% occurring once and the leading ten covering approximately 1.4%. The sequence was obtained from a girl aged 5 to 17 in good health and CMV-seropositive. Material for sequencing was PBMCs. V is TRBV29-1 and J is TRBJ2-7, with 8 bases fitting TRBD1. The CDR3 sequence: CSSRTGKDEQYF. In DNA form, the CDR3 reads TGCAGCTCCCGGACAGGGAAAGACGAGCAGTACTTC.